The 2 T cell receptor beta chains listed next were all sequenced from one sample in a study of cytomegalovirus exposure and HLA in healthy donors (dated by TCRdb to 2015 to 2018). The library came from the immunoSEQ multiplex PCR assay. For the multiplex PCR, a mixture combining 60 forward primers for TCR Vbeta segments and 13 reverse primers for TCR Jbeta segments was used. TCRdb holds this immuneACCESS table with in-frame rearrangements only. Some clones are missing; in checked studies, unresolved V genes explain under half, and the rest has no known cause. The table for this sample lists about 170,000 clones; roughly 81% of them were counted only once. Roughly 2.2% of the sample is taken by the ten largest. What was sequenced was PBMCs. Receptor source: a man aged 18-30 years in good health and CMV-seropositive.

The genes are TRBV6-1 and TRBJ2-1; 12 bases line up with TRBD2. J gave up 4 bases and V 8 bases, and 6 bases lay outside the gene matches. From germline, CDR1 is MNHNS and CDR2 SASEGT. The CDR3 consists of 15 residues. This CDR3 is CASGGLAGSYNEQFF. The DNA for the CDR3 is TGTGCCAGCGGAGGACTAGCGGGGTCTTACAATGAGCAGTTCTTC.

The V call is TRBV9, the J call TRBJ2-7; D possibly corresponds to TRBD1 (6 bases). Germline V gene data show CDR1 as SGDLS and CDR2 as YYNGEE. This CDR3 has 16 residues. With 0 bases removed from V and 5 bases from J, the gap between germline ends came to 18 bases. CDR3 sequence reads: CASSVGMRQGFNEQYF. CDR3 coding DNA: TGTGCCAGCAGCGTAGGGATGAGGCAGGGGTTTAACGAGCAGTACTTC.